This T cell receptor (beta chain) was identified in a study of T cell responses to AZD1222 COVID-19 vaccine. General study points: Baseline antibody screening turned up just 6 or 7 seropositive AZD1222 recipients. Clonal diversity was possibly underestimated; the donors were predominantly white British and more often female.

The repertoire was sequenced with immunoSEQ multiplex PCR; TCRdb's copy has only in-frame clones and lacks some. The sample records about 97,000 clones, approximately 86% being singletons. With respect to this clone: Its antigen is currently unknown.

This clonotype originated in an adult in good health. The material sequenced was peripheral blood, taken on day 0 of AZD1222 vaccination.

The CDR3 sequence is CAWSVLASTDTQYF. In DNA, the CDR3 is TGTGCCTGGAGTGTGTTAGCTAGCACAGATACGCAGTATTTT. V gene TRBV30 combines with J gene TRBJ2-3; D call uncertain. In germline, CDR1 is GTSNPN, CDR2 SVGIG (reference sequence). The V gene lost 0 bases and the J gene lost 0 bases, with 7 bases spanning the gap. The CDR3 spans 14 residues.